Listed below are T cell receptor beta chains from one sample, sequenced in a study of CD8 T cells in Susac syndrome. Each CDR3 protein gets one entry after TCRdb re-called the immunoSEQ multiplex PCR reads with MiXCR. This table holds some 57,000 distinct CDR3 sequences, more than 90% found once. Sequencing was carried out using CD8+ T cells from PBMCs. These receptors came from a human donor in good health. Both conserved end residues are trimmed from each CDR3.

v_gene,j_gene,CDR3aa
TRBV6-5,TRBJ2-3,ASSYSITDTQY
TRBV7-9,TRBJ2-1,ASSLEWLANNEQF
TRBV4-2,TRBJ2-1,ASGGGEQF
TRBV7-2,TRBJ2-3,ASSLAEGVWWSSTDTQY
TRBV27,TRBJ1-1,ASSTSTGIGTEAF
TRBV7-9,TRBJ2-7,ASSLSSQSYEQY
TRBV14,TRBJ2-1,ASSLRKWGASYNEQF
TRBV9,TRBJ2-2,ASSLRQGGGGELF
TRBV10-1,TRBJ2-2,ASSNSRGANTGELF
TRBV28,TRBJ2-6,ASSWEQGFSGANVLT
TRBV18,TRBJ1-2,ASSPGEANYGYT
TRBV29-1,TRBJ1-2,SVVDNNYGYT
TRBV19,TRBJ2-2,ASSIYQNTGELF
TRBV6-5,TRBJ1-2,ASNTGGEDYGYT
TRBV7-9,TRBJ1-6,ASSLSQTYNSPLH
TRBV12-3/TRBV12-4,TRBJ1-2,ASSLEAVTVGGYT
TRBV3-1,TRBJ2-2,ASSQEAPGTGELF
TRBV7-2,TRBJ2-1,ASSQPGAYNEQF
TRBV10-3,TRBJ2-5,ASRDRGRETQY